The 32 T cell receptor beta chains presented below share a single source sample, sequenced in a study of blood T cell repertoires in COVID-19. Repertoires were generated with immunoSEQ multiplex PCR, while TCRdb's copy carries only in-frame clones and drops some. The table has 150,000 to 200,000 clones, 80% to 95% seen once. Sample: peripheral blood. The receptor source for this set is a woman in her fifties or sixties with acute or convalescent COVID-19.

The chain recombines TRBV2 with TRBJ2-7; TRBD1 might be the D (5 bases). This CDR3 spans 12 amino acids. Per germline, CDR1 SNHLY and CDR2 FYNNEI. V was trimmed by 5 bases and J by 6 bases, leaving 11 bases between them. CDR3 protein: CASSQGLGEQYF. In DNA form, the CDR3 reads TGTGCCAGCAGTCAGGGTCTGGGCGAGCAGTACTTC.

This chain joins TRBV7-8 and TRBJ1-5; TRBD1 agrees at 7 bases. CDR3 length: 21 residues. With V trimmed by 5 bases and J by 4 bases, 26 bases remained unmatched. From germline, CDR1 is SGHVS and CDR2 FQNEAQ. The CDR3 here is CASSRIFSGTVSALGNQPQHF. CDR3 in DNA: TGTGCCAGCAGCCGGATTTTCTCCGGGACAGTAAGCGCTCTCGGTAATCAGCCCCAGCATTTT.

This clone was counted once. The chain couples TRBV6-6 to TRBJ1-1; no definite D call. Germline V gene lookup returns CDR1 MNHNY and CDR2 SVGAGI (reference sequence). The CDR3 contains 13 residues. With 2 bases removed from V and 4 bases from J, the gap between germline ends came to 8 bases. The CDR3 region has the DNA TGTGCCAGCAGTTACGTGAGTGCCACTGAAGCTTTCTTT. Translating gives CASSYVSATEAFF.

The rearrangement joins TRBV5-6 to TRBJ2-2, with 9 bases fitting TRBD2. The junction had 2 bases not matched to a gene; V was cut back by 5 bases and J by 3 bases. Per the germline V gene, CDR1 is SGHDT and CDR2 is YYEEEE. The CDR3 covers 14 residues. The CDR3 here is CASRTSGDTGELFF. The CDR3 DNA is TGTGCCAGCAGGACTAGCGGCGACACCGGGGAGCTGTTTTTT.

The gene calls are TRBV19 and TRBJ1-1; weak D call: TRBD1 (6 bases). Trimming left V 7 bases short and J 3 bases short, with 12 bases between. Germline values: CDR1 LNHDA, CDR2 SQIVND (reference sequence). The CDR3 totals 13 residues. Here the CDR3 reads CASKRTADTEAFF. The DNA of the CDR3 is TGTGCCAGTAAACGGACAGCTGACACTGAAGCTTTCTTT.

This chain uses TRBV7-9 with TRBJ2-3; D is ambiguous. This CDR3 contains 14 residues. V lost 5 bases to trimming and J lost 4 bases, with 13 bases between them. CDR1 SEHNR and CDR2 FQNEAQ come from the germline V gene (reference sequence). The CDR3 loop reads CASSLPPVSDTQYF. The CDR3 DNA reads TGTGCCAGCAGCCTCCCCCCTGTTTCAGATACGCAGTATTTT. Full variable domain (outside the CDR3, taken from reference TRBV7-9 and TRBJ2-3): DTGVSQNPRHKITKRGQNVTFRCDPISEHNRLYWYRQTLGQGPEFLTYFQNEAQLEKSRLLSDRFSAERPKGSFSTLEIQRTEQGDSAMYLCASSLPPVSDTQYFGPGTRLTVL.

V is TRBV28 and J is TRBJ1-1; 7 nucleotides agree with TRBD1. The trim removed 5 bases at V and 3 bases at J, leaving 12 bases unmatched. The germline CDR1 and CDR2 sequences are MDHEN and SYDVKM. The length of the CDR3 is 16 residues. The CDR3 DNA is TGTGCCAGCAGTGCTATCCCCGACAGGGAATACACTGAAGCTTTCTTT. Translation gives CASSAIPDREYTEAFF.

The CDR3 loop reads CASSYLGQNTEAFF. CDR3 DNA: TGTGCCAGCAGTTATCTGGGGCAGAACACTGAAGCTTTCTTT. The V call is TRBV7-8, the J call TRBJ1-1, with D possibly being TRBD1 (5 bases). Trimming pared 6 bases from V and 1 base from J, leaving 12 bases between. This CDR3 spans 14 amino acids. Germline CDR1 is SGHVS and CDR2 is FQNEAQ.

This sequence joins TRBV13 and TRBJ1-2; TRBD1 agrees at 8 bases. Per germline, CDR1 PRHDT and CDR2 FYEKMQ (reference sequence). This CDR3 spans 13 amino acids. Germline trimming cut 1 base from V and 7 bases from J; bases unmatched to any gene: 2. CDR3 amino acids: CASSLEDRGGYTF. Here the CDR3 DNA reads TGTGCCAGCAGCTTAGAAGACAGGGGTGGCTACACCTTC.

This chain connects TRBV28 to TRBJ1-5; D unclear. V gave up 2 bases and J gave up 9 bases, with 11 bases separating them. Germline V lookup: CDR1 MDHEN, CDR2 SYDVKM. CDR3 size: 13 residues. The CDR3 region is CASSLVGVPPQHF. The CDR3 DNA reads as TGTGCCAGCAGTTTAGTCGGGGTGCCGCCCCAGCATTTT.

This rearrangement joins TRBV4-2 to TRBJ2-3; TRBD2 aligns across 8 bases. This CDR3 has 14 residues. Germline CDR1 is LGHNA and CDR2 is YNFKEQ. Losses at the gene ends were 3 bases for V and 4 bases for J; bases not matched to a gene: 3. CDR3 coding DNA: TGTGCCAGCAGCCAGACTAGCGACCCAGATACGCAGTATTTT. It codes for CASSQTSDPDTQYF.

The J gene is TRBJ1-1, the V gene TRBV7-2; D perhaps matches TRBD1 (6 bases). The ends were cut back, 0 bases at V and 8 bases at J, with 10 bases in the middle. The CDR3 is 13 residues long. Germline V gives CDR1 SGHTA, CDR2 FQGNSA. CDR3 loop: CASSLAGTSEAFF. The CDR3 DNA reads TGTGCCAGCAGCTTAGCCGGGACATCCGAAGCTTTCTTT.

The V gene is TRBV5-4, the J gene TRBJ1-6; no definite D call. The germline V gene encodes CDR1 SGHNT and CDR2 YYREEE (reference sequence). The CDR3 totals 13 residues. Trimming stripped 4 bases from V and 7 bases from J, with 9 bases between. CDR3 sequence: CASSRSLNSPLHF. CDR3 sequence (DNA): TGTGCCAGCAGCAGAAGCTTAAATTCACCCCTCCACTTT.

CDR3 region: CASALSVSEAFF. The CDR3, as DNA: TGTGCTAGTGCCCTCTCGGTCTCTGAAGCTTTCTTT. V and J are TRBV12-5 and TRBJ1-1; no clear D. This CDR3 has 12 amino acids. Germline assignment: CDR1 LGHNT and CDR2 FRNRAP. The V and J ends lost 7 bases and 6 bases respectively, with 12 bases between them.

V usage is TRBV10-3 and J usage is TRBJ1-4; 7 bases map to TRBD1. V trimming: 5 bases; J trimming: 0 bases; junction bases outside the gene matches: 9. Germline loops: CDR1 ENHRY, CDR2 SYGVKD. The CDR3 spans 17 residues. CDR3 region: CAISRQGPTTTNEKLFF. Here the CDR3 DNA reads TGTGCCATCAGTCGACAGGGACCAACAACAACTAATGAAAAACTGTTTTTT.

This CDR3 reads CASSQPYQGARNYGYTF. As DNA, the CDR3 is TGCGCCAGCAGTCAACCTTATCAGGGGGCGCGAAACTATGGCTACACCTTC. V usage is TRBV23-1 and J usage is TRBJ1-2; 8 nucleotides agree with TRBD1. TRBV23-1 is placed among ORFs of uncertain function. The CDR3 totals 17 residues. The trim removed 2 bases at V and 2 bases at J, leaving 10 bases unmatched.

The rearrangement links TRBV7-8 to TRBJ1-6, with D maybe TRBD1 (5 bases). The V end lost 1 base, the J end lost 7 bases, and 11 bases lay between the germline ends. The CDR3 has 15 residues. The germline V gene has CDR1 SGHVS and CDR2 FQNEAQ. The CDR3: CASSLGTLMNSPLHF. CDR3 nucleotide sequence: TGTGCCAGCAGCTTAGGGACACTGATGAATTCACCCCTCCACTTT.

The chain combines TRBV5-5 with TRBJ2-7; D is undetermined. Germline V gene lookup returns CDR1 SGHKS and CDR2 YYEKEE (reference sequence). The CDR3 is made up of 13 amino acids. Trimming stripped 1 base from V and 2 bases from J, with 7 bases between. The CDR3 protein is CASSLFGPYEQYF. Written as DNA, the CDR3 is TGTGCCAGCAGCTTGTTTGGGCCCTACGAGCAGTACTTC. Complete variable domain (other parts from reference TRBV5-5 and TRBJ2-7): DAGVTQSPTHLIKTRGQQVTLRCSPISGHKSVSWYQQVLGQGPQFIFQYYEKEERGRGNFPDRFSARQFPNYSSELNVNALLLGDSALYLCASSLFGPYEQYFGPGTRLTVT.

V and J are TRBV6-2 or TRBV6-3 and TRBJ1-2; D possibly corresponds to TRBD1 (5 bases). This CDR3 comprises 17 residues. Germline V gives CDR1 MNHEY, CDR2 SVGEGT. Trimming cost V 4 bases and J 0 bases, with 18 bases left between them. CDR3 bases: TGTGCCAGCAGTTCCACTTTTTACAGGACCTCTAACTATGGCTACACCTTC. Translating it yields CASSSTFYRTSNYGYTF.

The chain combines TRBV27 with TRBJ1-5, with D possibly being TRBD1 (5 bases). The V gene's germline CDR1 is MNHEY and CDR2 SMNVEV (reference sequence). V was clipped by 7 bases and J by 5 bases, with 18 bases between them. The CDR3 has 15 residues. CDR3 DNA sequence: TGTGCCAGCACCAGCACCTCCAGGGTAGATCAGCCCCAGCATTTT. Encoded protein: CASTSTSRVDQPQHF.

Regarding this clone: Other DNA sequences in the same sample also yield this CDR3. The V call is TRBV30, the J call TRBJ1-1; no clear D. The V end lost 2 bases, the J end lost 1 base, and 5 bases lay between the germline ends. This CDR3 has 12 amino acids. Germline V gives CDR1 GTSNPN, CDR2 SVGIG (reference sequence). The CDR3 region is CAWSPGNTEAFF. CDR3 in DNA: TGTGCCTGGAGTCCGGGGAACACTGAAGCTTTCTTT.

The chain is built from TRBV30 and TRBJ2-7, with 10 bases identical to TRBD2. Germline loops: CDR1 GTSNPN, CDR2 SVGIG (reference sequence). The trim removed 2 bases at V and 3 bases at J, leaving 7 bases unmatched. The CDR3 contains 15 residues. CDR3 in amino acids: CAWSQLAGRHYEQYF. The CDR3 coding sequence is TGTGCCTGGAGTCAACTAGCGGGGAGGCACTACGAGCAGTACTTC.

The chain recombines TRBV2 with TRBJ2-1; 7 bases map to TRBD2. Trimming took 7 bases from V and 9 from J; bases not matched to a gene: 3. The CDR3 is 11 amino acids. Germline assignment: CDR1 SNHLY and CDR2 FYNNEI. CDR3 in amino acids: CASIGGFEQFF. In DNA, the CDR3 is TGTGCCAGCATCGGGGGGTTTGAGCAGTTCTTC.

The chain links TRBV11-3 to TRBJ2-1; possibly TRBD2 for D (6 bases). This CDR3 has 17 residues. The germline V gene encodes CDR1 SGHNT and CDR2 YENEEA. With 2 bases removed from V and 1 base from J, the gap between germline ends came to 15 bases. CDR3 residues: CASSLTRAGQSYNEQFF. The CDR3 DNA reads TGTGCCAGCAGCTTAACCCGAGCGGGCCAATCCTACAATGAGCAGTTCTTC.

This CDR3 is CAISEGGVSYNSPLHF. The CDR3 DNA follows: TGTGCCATCAGTGAGGGAGGGGTTTCCTATAATTCACCCCTCCACTTT. The rearrangement joins TRBV10-3 to TRBJ1-6, with D possibly being TRBD1 (5 bases). The CDR3 is made up of 16 amino acids. V was trimmed by 2 bases and J by 1 base, leaving 9 bases between them. Germline CDR1 reads ENHRY; CDR2 reads SYGVKD.

V usage is TRBV6-5 and J usage is TRBJ2-7, with 9 bases aligning to TRBD1. CDR3 size: 15 residues. Germline trimming cut 0 bases from V and 2 bases from J; bases unmatched to any gene: 2. Germline V CDR1 and CDR2: MNHEY, SVGAGI. CDR3 in DNA: TGTGCCAGCAGTTACTCCGGGACAGGGACCTACGAGCAGTACTTC. Its protein product is CASSYSGTGTYEQYF.

The chain links TRBV2 to TRBJ1-2; weak D call: TRBD1 (5 bases). The length of the CDR3 is 16 residues. Germline values: CDR1 SNHLY, CDR2 FYNNEI. V gave up 4 bases and J gave up 4 bases, with 19 bases separating them. CDR3 sequence: CASSVGQAKRSYGYTF. In DNA, the CDR3 is TGTGCCAGCAGTGTGGGGCAGGCCAAAAGGTCCTATGGCTACACCTTC.

The chain recombines TRBV19 with TRBJ1-2; 7 bases line up with TRBD1. Germline V gene data show CDR1 as LNHDA and CDR2 as SQIVND (reference sequence). Trimming cost V 5 bases and J 4 bases; bases outside gene matches: 7. The length of the CDR3 is 14 residues. The CDR3 sequence is CASSLSTGPYGYTF. The CDR3 bases are TGTGCCAGTAGTCTCTCGACAGGGCCCTATGGCTACACCTTC.

This chain connects TRBV5-1 to TRBJ1-2, with a possible D match to TRBD1 (6 bases). This CDR3 has 11 residues. CDR1 and CDR2 (germline): SGHRS, YFSETQ. V was shortened by 9 bases and J by 6 bases, with 12 bases between the two germline ends. CDR3 nucleotide sequence: TGCGCCACTACAGGGCCCGATGGCTACACCTTC. As protein: CATTGPDGYTF.

This clone was detected only once. The chain uses TRBV6-5 and TRBJ2-3; D uncertain. CDR3 length: 12 residues. Germline V CDR1 and CDR2: MNHEY, SVGAGI. Trimming pared 10 bases from V and 0 bases from J, leaving 8 bases between. CDR3 bases: TGTGCCATTGCGGCTAGCACAGATACGCAGTATTTT. The encoded protein is CAIAASTDTQYF.

The genes are TRBV7-9 and TRBJ1-1; 7 bases agree with TRBD1. After removal of 4 bases from V and 1 base from J, the junction contained 6 bases not matched to a gene. This CDR3 has 15 residues. The V gene's germline CDR1 is SEHNR and CDR2 FQNEAQ (reference sequence). CDR3 sequence (DNA): TGTGCCAGCAGCTCACAGGGGATCGGGAACACTGAAGCTTTCTTT. The encoded protein is CASSSQGIGNTEAFF.

The V gene is TRBV28, the J gene TRBJ1-6; 7 positions agree with TRBD1. Per germline, CDR1 MDHEN and CDR2 SYDVKM. The CDR3 sequence is 13 residues long. Unmatched junction bases numbered 9, after V lost 5 bases and J lost 14 bases. For the CDR3, the DNA is TGTGCCAGCAGTGTACAGGGGATCGAGGCCCTCCACTTT. It codes for CASSVQGIEALHF.